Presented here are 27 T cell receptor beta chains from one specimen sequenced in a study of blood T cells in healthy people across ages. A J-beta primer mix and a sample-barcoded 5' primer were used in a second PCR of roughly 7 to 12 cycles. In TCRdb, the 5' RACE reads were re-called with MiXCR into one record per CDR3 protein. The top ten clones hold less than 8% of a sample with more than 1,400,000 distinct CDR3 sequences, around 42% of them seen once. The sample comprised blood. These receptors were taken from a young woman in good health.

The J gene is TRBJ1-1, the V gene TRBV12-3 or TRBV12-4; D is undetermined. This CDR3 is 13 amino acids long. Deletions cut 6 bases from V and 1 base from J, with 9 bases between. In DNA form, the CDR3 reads TGTGCCAGCAGGAGGGAAACGAACACTGAAGCTTTCTTT. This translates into CASRRETNTEAFF.

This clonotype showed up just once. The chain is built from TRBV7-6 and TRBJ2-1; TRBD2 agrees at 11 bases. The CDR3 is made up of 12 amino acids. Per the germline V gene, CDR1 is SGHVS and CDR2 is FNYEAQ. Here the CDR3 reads CGSGRADNEQFF. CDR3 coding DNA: TGTGGTAGCGGGAGGGCCGACAATGAGCAGTTCTTC.

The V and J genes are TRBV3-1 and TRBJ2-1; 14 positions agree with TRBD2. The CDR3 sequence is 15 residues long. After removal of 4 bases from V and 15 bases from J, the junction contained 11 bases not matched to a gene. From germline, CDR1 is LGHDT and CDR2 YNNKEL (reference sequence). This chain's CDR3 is CASSLSVGLAGVSFF. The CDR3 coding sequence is TGTGCCAGCAGCCTTTCAGTGGGACTAGCGGGGGTGTCGTTCTTC.

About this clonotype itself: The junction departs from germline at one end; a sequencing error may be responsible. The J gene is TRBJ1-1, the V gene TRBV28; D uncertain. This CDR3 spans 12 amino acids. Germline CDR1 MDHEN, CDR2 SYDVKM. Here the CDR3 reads CASSLGNTVAFF. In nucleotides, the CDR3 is TGTGCCAGCAGTTTAGGGAACACTGTAGCTTTCTTT.

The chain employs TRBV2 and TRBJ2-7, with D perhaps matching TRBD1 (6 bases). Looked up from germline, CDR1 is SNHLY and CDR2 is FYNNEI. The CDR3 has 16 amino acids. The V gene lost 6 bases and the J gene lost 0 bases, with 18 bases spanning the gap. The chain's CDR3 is CASSHEAGDVSYEQYF. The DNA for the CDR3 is TGTGCCAGCAGCCACGAGGCAGGGGATGTCTCCTACGAGCAGTACTTC.

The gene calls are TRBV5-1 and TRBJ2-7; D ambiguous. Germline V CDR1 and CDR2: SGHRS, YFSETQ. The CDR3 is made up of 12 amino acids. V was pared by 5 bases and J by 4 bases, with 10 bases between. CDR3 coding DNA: TGCGCCAGCAGTTTCGACATATACGAGCAGTACTTC. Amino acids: CASSFDIYEQYF.

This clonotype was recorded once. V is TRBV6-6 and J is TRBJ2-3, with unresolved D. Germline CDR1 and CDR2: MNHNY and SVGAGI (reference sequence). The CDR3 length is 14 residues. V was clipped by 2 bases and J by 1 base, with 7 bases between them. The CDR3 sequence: CASSYGHRTDTQYF. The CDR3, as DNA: TGTGCCAGCAGTTACGGGCACCGCACAGATACGCAGTATTTT.

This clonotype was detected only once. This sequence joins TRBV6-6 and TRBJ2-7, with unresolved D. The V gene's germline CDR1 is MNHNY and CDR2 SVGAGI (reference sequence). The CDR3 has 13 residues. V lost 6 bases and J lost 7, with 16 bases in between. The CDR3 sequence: CASSPTDNNEQYF. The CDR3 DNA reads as TGTGCCAGCAGCCCTACAGACAACAATGAGCAGTACTTC.

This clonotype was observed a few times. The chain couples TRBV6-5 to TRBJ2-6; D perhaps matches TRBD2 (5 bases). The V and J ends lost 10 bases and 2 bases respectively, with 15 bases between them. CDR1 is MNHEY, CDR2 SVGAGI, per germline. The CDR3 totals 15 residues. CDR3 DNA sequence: TGTGCCAACCCCGTTGGGCGGGCTGGGGCCAACGTCCTGACTTTC. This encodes CANPVGRAGANVLTF.

The DNA of the CDR3 is TGTGCCAGCAGTGAATCTGGGGGAGCGGTGGGAGGCTACACCTTC. Protein: CASSESGGAVGGYTF. The chain links TRBV6-1 to TRBJ1-2; D is perhaps TRBD1 (5 bases). Germline V CDR1 and CDR2: MNHNS, SASEGT. CDR3 size: 15 residues. The V end lost 2 bases, the J end lost 8 bases, and 18 bases lay between the germline ends.

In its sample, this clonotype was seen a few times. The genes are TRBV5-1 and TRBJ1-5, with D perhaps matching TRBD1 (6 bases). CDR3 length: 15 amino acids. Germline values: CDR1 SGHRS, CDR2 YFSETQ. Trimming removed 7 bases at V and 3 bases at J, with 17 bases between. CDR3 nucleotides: TGCGCCAGCCGGGCGGAGGGGGACCCCAATCAGCCCCAGCATTTT. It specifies CASRAEGDPNQPQHF.

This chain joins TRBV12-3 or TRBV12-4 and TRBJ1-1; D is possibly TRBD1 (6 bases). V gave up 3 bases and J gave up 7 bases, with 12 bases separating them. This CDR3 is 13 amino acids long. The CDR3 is CASSLQGSGEAFF. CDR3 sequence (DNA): TGTGCCAGCAGTTTGCAGGGGAGCGGTGAAGCTTTCTTT.

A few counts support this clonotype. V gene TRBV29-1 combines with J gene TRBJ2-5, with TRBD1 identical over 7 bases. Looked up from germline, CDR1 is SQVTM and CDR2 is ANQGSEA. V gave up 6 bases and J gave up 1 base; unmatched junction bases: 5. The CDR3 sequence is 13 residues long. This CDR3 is CSVVGTAQETQYF. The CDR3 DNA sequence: TGCAGCGTCGTAGGGACAGCCCAAGAGACCCAGTACTTC.

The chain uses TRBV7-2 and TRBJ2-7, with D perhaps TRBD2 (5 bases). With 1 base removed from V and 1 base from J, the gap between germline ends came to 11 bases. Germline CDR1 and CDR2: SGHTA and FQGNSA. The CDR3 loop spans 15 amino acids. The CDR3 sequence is CASSLDEGRSYEQYF. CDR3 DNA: TGTGCCAGCAGCTTAGACGAGGGCAGGTCCTACGAGCAGTACTTC.

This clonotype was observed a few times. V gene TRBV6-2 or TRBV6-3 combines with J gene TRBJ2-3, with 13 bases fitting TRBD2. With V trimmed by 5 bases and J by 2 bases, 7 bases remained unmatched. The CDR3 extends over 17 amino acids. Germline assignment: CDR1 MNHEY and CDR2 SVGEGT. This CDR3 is CASSNRGLAGFTDTQYF. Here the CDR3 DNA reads TGTGCCAGCAGTAACCGGGGACTAGCGGGGTTCACAGATACGCAGTATTTT.

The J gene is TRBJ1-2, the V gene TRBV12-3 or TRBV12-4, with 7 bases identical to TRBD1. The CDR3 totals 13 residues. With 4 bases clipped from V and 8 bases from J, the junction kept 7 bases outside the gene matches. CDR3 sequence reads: CASSSRQGRGYTF. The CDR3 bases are TGTGCCAGCAGTTCTCGACAGGGTCGGGGCTACACCTTC.

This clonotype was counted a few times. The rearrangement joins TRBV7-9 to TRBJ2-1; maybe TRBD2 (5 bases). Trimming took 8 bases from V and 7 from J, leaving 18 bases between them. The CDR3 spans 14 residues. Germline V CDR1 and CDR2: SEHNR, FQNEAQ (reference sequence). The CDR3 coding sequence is TGTGCCAGCGAATCCAGCGGAAGTAAGAATGAGCAGTTCTTC. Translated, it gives CASESSGSKNEQFF.

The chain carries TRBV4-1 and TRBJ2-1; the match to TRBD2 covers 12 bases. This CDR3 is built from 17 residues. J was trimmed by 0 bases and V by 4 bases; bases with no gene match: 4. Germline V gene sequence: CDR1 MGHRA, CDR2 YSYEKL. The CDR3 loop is CASSLQTSGSSYNEQFF. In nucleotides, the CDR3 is TGCGCCAGCAGCCTCCAGACTAGCGGGAGCTCCTACAATGAGCAGTTCTTC.

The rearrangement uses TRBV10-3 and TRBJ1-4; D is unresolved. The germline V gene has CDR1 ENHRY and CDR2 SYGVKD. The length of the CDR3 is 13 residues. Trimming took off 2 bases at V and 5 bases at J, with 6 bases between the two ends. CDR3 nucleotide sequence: TGTGCCATCAGTGAGGGGTCCAATGAAAAACTGTTTTTT. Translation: CAISEGSNEKLFF.

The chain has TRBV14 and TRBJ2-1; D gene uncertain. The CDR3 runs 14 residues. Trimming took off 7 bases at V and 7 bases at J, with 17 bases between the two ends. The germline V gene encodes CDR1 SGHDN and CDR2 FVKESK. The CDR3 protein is CASKPSGGVNEQFF. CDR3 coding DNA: TGTGCCAGCAAGCCAAGTGGCGGAGTTAATGAGCAGTTCTTC.

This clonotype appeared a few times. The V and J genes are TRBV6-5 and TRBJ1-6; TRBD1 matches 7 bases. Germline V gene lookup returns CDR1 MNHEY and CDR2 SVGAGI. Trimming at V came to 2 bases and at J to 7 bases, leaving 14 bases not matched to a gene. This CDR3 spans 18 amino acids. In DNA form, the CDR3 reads TGTGCCAGCAGTTACCCAAGACTTAGGGGGCAGCAAAATTCACCCCTCCACTTT. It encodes CASSYPRLRGQQNSPLHF.

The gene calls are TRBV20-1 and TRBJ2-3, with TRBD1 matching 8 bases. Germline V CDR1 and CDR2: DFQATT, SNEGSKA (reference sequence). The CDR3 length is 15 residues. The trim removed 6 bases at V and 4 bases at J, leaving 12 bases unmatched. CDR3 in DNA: TGCAGTGCCAATGCTCAGGGGGCTTTCGCAGATACGCAGTATTTT. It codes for CSANAQGAFADTQYF.

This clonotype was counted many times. In nucleotides, the CDR3 is TGTGCCAGCAGCTTGGCCCAGGCGGGAGGCTACAATGAGCAGTTCTTC. Its protein product is CASSLAQAGGYNEQFF. The rearrangement uses TRBV7-2 and TRBJ2-1; the match to TRBD2 covers 8 bases. The germline CDR1 and CDR2 sequences are SGHTA and FQGNSA. The V gene end was trimmed by 3 bases and the J gene end by 3 bases; junction bases not matched to a gene: 7. The CDR3 runs to 16 residues.

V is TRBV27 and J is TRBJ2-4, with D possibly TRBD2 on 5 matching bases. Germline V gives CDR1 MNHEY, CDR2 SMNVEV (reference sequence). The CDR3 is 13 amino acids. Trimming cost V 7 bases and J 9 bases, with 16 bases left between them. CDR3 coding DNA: TGTGCCAGCACCGGACTTTGGGAAGGCATTCAGTACTTC. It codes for CASTGLWEGIQYF.

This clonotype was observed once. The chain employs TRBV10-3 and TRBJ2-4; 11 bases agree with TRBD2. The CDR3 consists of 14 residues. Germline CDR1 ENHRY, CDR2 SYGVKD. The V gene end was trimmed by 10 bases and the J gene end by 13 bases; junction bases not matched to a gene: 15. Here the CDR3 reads CATAGTSGYNEQYF. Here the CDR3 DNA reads TGTGCCACCGCCGGGACTAGCGGCTACAATGAGCAGTACTTC.

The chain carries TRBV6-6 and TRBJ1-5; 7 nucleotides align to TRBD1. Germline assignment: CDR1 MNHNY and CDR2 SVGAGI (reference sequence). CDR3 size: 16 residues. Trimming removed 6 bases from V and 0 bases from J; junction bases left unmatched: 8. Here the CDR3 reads CASRPRDSDSNQPQHF. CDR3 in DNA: TGTGCCAGCAGACCCCGGGACAGTGATAGCAATCAGCCCCAGCATTTT.

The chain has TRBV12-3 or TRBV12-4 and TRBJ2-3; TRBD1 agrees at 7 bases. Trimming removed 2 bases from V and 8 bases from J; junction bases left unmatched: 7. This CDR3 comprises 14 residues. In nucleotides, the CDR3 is TGTGCCAGCAGTTTACCCGGGACAGCTCCTACGCAGTATTTT. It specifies CASSLPGTAPTQYF.